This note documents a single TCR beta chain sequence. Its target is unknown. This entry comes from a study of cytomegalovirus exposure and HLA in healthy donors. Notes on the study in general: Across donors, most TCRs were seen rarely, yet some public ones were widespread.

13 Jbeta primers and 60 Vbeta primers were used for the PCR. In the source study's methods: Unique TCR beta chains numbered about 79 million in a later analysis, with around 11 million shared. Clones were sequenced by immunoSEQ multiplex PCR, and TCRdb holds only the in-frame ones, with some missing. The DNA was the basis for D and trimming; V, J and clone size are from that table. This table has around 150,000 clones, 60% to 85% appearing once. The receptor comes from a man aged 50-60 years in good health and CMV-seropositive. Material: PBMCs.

In DNA, the CDR3 is TGTGCCAGCAGCTGGACAGGGTTGAGTACCGGGGAGCTGTTTTTT. Translating it yields CASSWTGLSTGELFF. The V call is TRBV5-6, the J call TRBJ2-2, with TRBD1 matching over 8 bases. The CDR3 is made up of 15 amino acids. The junction had 6 bases not matched to a gene; V was cut back by 3 bases and J by 5 bases. Germline V gene data show CDR1 as SGHDT and CDR2 as YYEEEE.